A selection of T cell receptor beta chains follows, all from one sample in a study of early stage breast cancer tumors. Sequencing used immunoSEQ multiplex PCR; TCRdb keeps in-frame clones, though not all of them. There are about 72,000 clones in the sample; roughly 84% occur only once, and roughly 3% lies in the top ten. Sequences were obtained from blood. These receptors were collected from a person in their 60s with breast cancer. CDR3s include the opening cysteine and the closing phenylalanine or tryptophan. A D gene is named only where the DNA matches it firmly. The size entry is marked missing in some rows and otherwise reads once, few, many or a size class.

j_gene: TRBJ2-7; v_gene: TRBV6-1; abundance: few; d_gene: -; CDR3nt: TGTGCCAGCGGTTACTCCTACGAGCAGTACTTC; CDR3aa: CASGYSYEQYF
j_gene: TRBJ2-4; v_gene: TRBV18; abundance: -; d_gene: -; CDR3nt: TGTGCCAGCTCACCATACCCGAAGGACATTCAGTACTTC; CDR3aa: CASSPYPKDIQYF
j_gene: TRBJ1-5; v_gene: TRBV15; abundance: -; d_gene: TRBD1; CDR3nt: TGTGCCACCAGCAGCGGGACAGGGTGGTGGCAGCCCCAGCATTTT; CDR3aa: CATSSGTGWWQPQHF
j_gene: TRBJ2-2; v_gene: TRBV30; abundance: -; d_gene: -; CDR3nt: TGTGCCTGGAACCCAAACACCGGGGAGCTGTTTTTT; CDR3aa: CAWNPNTGELFF
j_gene: TRBJ1-5; v_gene: TRBV19; abundance: few; d_gene: -; CDR3nt: TGTGCCAGTAGTATGGGCGTAGGGGGGGTCGCTGGGGCCCAGCATTTT; CDR3aa: CASSMGVGGVAGAQHF
j_gene: TRBJ1-2; v_gene: TRBV30; abundance: few; d_gene: -; CDR3nt: TGTGCCTGGGCTTCCCCCGGGACGGCCTATGGCTACACCTTC; CDR3aa: CAWASPGTAYGYTF
j_gene: TRBJ2-7; v_gene: TRBV19; abundance: few; d_gene: -; CDR3nt: TGTGCCAGTAGCAGCCCAGGACGTCCCCTCTACGAGCAGTACTTC; CDR3aa: CASSSPGRPLYEQYF
j_gene: TRBJ2-1; v_gene: TRBV19; abundance: -; d_gene: TRBD2; CDR3nt: TGTGCCAGTAGTATAGGGGCGGGAGGGTTAAATGAGCAGTTCTTC; CDR3aa: CASSIGAGGLNEQFF
j_gene: TRBJ2-3; v_gene: TRBV4-2; abundance: -; d_gene: -; CDR3nt: TGTGCCAGCAGCCAATGGGCCGATACGCAGTATTTT; CDR3aa: CASSQWADTQYF
j_gene: TRBJ1-2; v_gene: TRBV10-3; abundance: -; d_gene: -; CDR3nt: TGTGCCATCAGTGAGTCTCCCCGGACTAACTATGGCTACACCTTC; CDR3aa: CAISESPRTNYGYTF
j_gene: TRBJ1-5; v_gene: TRBV4-2; abundance: few; d_gene: TRBD1; CDR3nt: TGTGCCAGCAGCCTAGACAGGGATCAGCCCCAGCATTTT; CDR3aa: CASSLDRDQPQHF
j_gene: TRBJ2-4; v_gene: TRBV6-6; abundance: -; d_gene: -; CDR3nt: TGTGCCAGCAGTTCCGACTACATTCAGTACTTC; CDR3aa: CASSSDYIQYF
j_gene: TRBJ2-2; v_gene: TRBV18; abundance: -; d_gene: -; CDR3nt: TGTGCCAGCTCACCACAGGGGGCCGGGGAGCTGTTTTTT; CDR3aa: CASSPQGAGELFF
j_gene: TRBJ2-5; v_gene: TRBV5-1; abundance: once; d_gene: -; CDR3nt: TGCGCCAGCAGCCCCTTAAAAGAGACCCAGTACTTC; CDR3aa: CASSPLKETQYF
j_gene: TRBJ2-7; v_gene: TRBV6-1; abundance: once; d_gene: TRBD1; CDR3nt: TGTGCCAGCACAAAAACGGGACAGGGTGGGGAGCAGTACTTC; CDR3aa: CASTKTGQGGEQYF
j_gene: TRBJ1-1; v_gene: TRBV2; abundance: -; d_gene: -; CDR3nt: TGTGCCACTAATTTGGACGGGTCTCCCAAAACGGCTGAAGCTTTCTTT; CDR3aa: CATNLDGSPKTAEAFF
j_gene: TRBJ2-6; v_gene: TRBV4-1; abundance: few; d_gene: -; CDR3nt: TGCGCCAGCAGCCAGTCCCCTGGGGCCAACGTCCTGACTTTC; CDR3aa: CASSQSPGANVLTF
j_gene: TRBJ1-1; v_gene: TRBV2; abundance: once; d_gene: TRBD1; CDR3nt: TGTGCCAGCAGTGACTGGACAGGGTCGGGCACTGAAGCTTTCTTT; CDR3aa: CASSDWTGSGTEAFF
j_gene: TRBJ2-2; v_gene: TRBV7-3; abundance: -; d_gene: TRBD2; CDR3nt: TGTGCCAGCAGCCCGACTAGCTGGTCCGGGGAGCTGTTTTTT; CDR3aa: CASSPTSWSGELFF
j_gene: TRBJ2-1; v_gene: TRBV28; abundance: few; d_gene: -; CDR3nt: TGTGCCAGCGGGGGGGCCATTACACAGGGGAATGAGCAGTTCTTC; CDR3aa: CASGGAITQGNEQFF
j_gene: TRBJ1-2; v_gene: TRBV11-2; abundance: -; d_gene: -; CDR3nt: TGTGCCAGCAGCCCTGAACCCCTCGCAGGGGCGGATGGCTACACCTTC; CDR3aa: CASSPEPLAGADGYTF
j_gene: TRBJ2-1; v_gene: TRBV23-1; abundance: few; d_gene: TRBD1; CDR3nt: TGCGCCAGCAGTCCAGGACAGGGGGTCAATGAGCAGTTCTTC; CDR3aa: CASSPGQGVNEQFF
j_gene: TRBJ1-1; v_gene: TRBV21-1; abundance: -; d_gene: -; CDR3nt: TGTGCCAGCAGCAACGGGGGGCGGGTGAACACTGAAGCTTTCTTT; CDR3aa: CASSNGGRVNTEAFF
j_gene: TRBJ1-2; v_gene: TRBV28; abundance: -; d_gene: -; CDR3nt: TGTGCCAGCAGTCCCTCCGGGGACCAGTATGGCTACACCTTC; CDR3aa: CASSPSGDQYGYTF
j_gene: TRBJ2-7; v_gene: TRBV7-9; abundance: -; d_gene: -; CDR3nt: TGTGCCAGCAGCCCAGACAGTAACTCCTACGAGCAGTACTTC; CDR3aa: CASSPDSNSYEQYF
j_gene: TRBJ2-7; v_gene: TRBV15; abundance: -; d_gene: TRBD1; CDR3nt: TGTGCCACCAGCGGTCAACTTACAGGGGTCGAGCAGTACTTC; CDR3aa: CATSGQLTGVEQYF
j_gene: TRBJ2-5; v_gene: TRBV25-1; abundance: -; d_gene: TRBD1; CDR3nt: TGTGCCAGCAGTGACTCGGACAGGGGGACCCAGTACTTC; CDR3aa: CASSDSDRGTQYF
j_gene: TRBJ2-5; v_gene: TRBV19; abundance: -; d_gene: TRBD1; CDR3nt: TGTGCCAGTATCGACAGGGGTGGGGGGAAAGAGACCCAGTACTTC; CDR3aa: CASIDRGGGKETQYF
j_gene: TRBJ2-7; v_gene: TRBV10-3; abundance: -; d_gene: -; CDR3nt: TGTGCCATCAGTGAGTCGAACAGCTACGAGCAGTACTTC; CDR3aa: CAISESNSYEQYF
j_gene: TRBJ2-5; v_gene: TRBV6-5; abundance: -; d_gene: -; CDR3nt: TGTGCCAGCAGCCTCCCCTCGGGGACCCAGTACTTC; CDR3aa: CASSLPSGTQYF
j_gene: TRBJ2-1; v_gene: TRBV2; abundance: -; d_gene: -; CDR3nt: TGTGCCAGCAGTCTAACCGGGCTCTCATCCAATGAGCAGTTCTTC; CDR3aa: CASSLTGLSSNEQFF
j_gene: TRBJ1-1; v_gene: TRBV5-1; abundance: -; d_gene: -; CDR3nt: TGCGCCAGCAGCTTGGTAGGGACGGGGAACACTGAAGCTTTCTTT; CDR3aa: CASSLVGTGNTEAFF
j_gene: TRBJ1-5; v_gene: TRBV6-7; abundance: -; d_gene: -; CDR3nt: TGTGCCAGCAGTTACTATTTGAGGCGTAGCAATCAGCCCCAGCATTTT; CDR3aa: CASSYYLRRSNQPQHF
j_gene: TRBJ2-3; v_gene: TRBV19; abundance: -; d_gene: TRBD1; CDR3nt: TGTGCCAGTAGTAACCAGGGGGCATCAGATACGCAGTATTTT; CDR3aa: CASSNQGASDTQYF
j_gene: TRBJ2-5; v_gene: TRBV5-1; abundance: -; d_gene: TRBD1; CDR3nt: TGCGCCAGCAGCCTCGGGACAGGGTCCGAGACCCAGTACTTC; CDR3aa: CASSLGTGSETQYF
j_gene: TRBJ2-1; v_gene: TRBV5-1; abundance: -; d_gene: TRBD2; CDR3nt: TGCGCCAGCAGATCATCCGGGACTAGCGGGGGGAATGAGCAGTTCTTC; CDR3aa: CASRSSGTSGGNEQFF
j_gene: TRBJ2-2; v_gene: TRBV2; abundance: -; d_gene: TRBD1; CDR3nt: TGTGCCAGCAACGGGGACAGGGGCGGCGGGGAGCTGTTTTTT; CDR3aa: CASNGDRGGGELFF
j_gene: TRBJ2-1; v_gene: TRBV19; abundance: -; d_gene: -; CDR3nt: TGTGCCAGTAGTTCGAGGGGGGACGGGAGAAATGAGCAGTTCTTC; CDR3aa: CASSSRGDGRNEQFF
j_gene: TRBJ2-1; v_gene: TRBV7-2; abundance: -; d_gene: TRBD2; CDR3nt: TGTGCCAGCAGCTCCCGGGTGTTTGAGCGGGGGGGGTCGCTCTTC; CDR3aa: CASSSRVFERGGSLF
j_gene: TRBJ1-4; v_gene: TRBV28; abundance: few; d_gene: -; CDR3nt: TGTGCCAGCAGTTTAGAGGCAGGGCTTGGTGAAAAACTGTTTTTT; CDR3aa: CASSLEAGLGEKLFF
j_gene: TRBJ2-3; v_gene: TRBV20-1; abundance: -; d_gene: TRBD1; CDR3nt: TGCAGTGCTAGGACGACAGGGGCGCAGTATTTT; CDR3aa: CSARTTGAQYF
j_gene: TRBJ2-1; v_gene: TRBV5-6; abundance: -; d_gene: TRBD1; CDR3nt: TGTGCCAGCTCGAGGACAGGGGACAATGAGCAGTTCTTC; CDR3aa: CASSRTGDNEQFF
j_gene: TRBJ1-5; v_gene: TRBV19; abundance: -; d_gene: TRBD1; CDR3nt: TGTGCCAGTAGTATACTCGGGACAGGGTTTGGGAGCAATCAGCCCCAGCATTTT; CDR3aa: CASSILGTGFGSNQPQHF
j_gene: TRBJ2-2; v_gene: TRBV28; abundance: -; d_gene: -; CDR3nt: TGTGCCAGCATTAGAGCTAGCGCGAACACCGGGGAGCTGTTTTTT; CDR3aa: CASIRASANTGELFF
j_gene: TRBJ1-1; v_gene: TRBV9; abundance: -; d_gene: TRBD1; CDR3nt: TGTGCCAGCAGCGTAGACACAGCAGGCAGGGGGAGAACTGAAGCTTTCTTT; CDR3aa: CASSVDTAGRGRTEAFF
j_gene: TRBJ1-1; v_gene: TRBV7-9; abundance: -; d_gene: -; CDR3nt: TGTGCCAGCAGCTCCGGTGGGGTGAACACTGAAGCTTTCTTT; CDR3aa: CASSSGGVNTEAFF
j_gene: TRBJ1-1; v_gene: TRBV27; abundance: -; d_gene: -; CDR3nt: TGTGCCAGCAGTTTATCTGCCAGCATGAACACTGAAGCTTTCTTT; CDR3aa: CASSLSASMNTEAFF
j_gene: TRBJ1-1; v_gene: TRBV11-1; abundance: -; d_gene: -; CDR3nt: TGTGCCAGCAGGTTAAGTGACAGTCCGAACACTGAAGCTTTCTTT; CDR3aa: CASRLSDSPNTEAFF
j_gene: TRBJ2-7; v_gene: TRBV7-2; abundance: -; d_gene: TRBD2; CDR3nt: TGTGCCAGCAGCCCGGGAGGAAGCTCCTACGAGCAGTACTTC; CDR3aa: CASSPGGSSYEQYF
j_gene: TRBJ1-1; v_gene: TRBV15; abundance: -; d_gene: -; CDR3nt: TGTGCCACCAGCATCCTTACACCCGGGACTGAAGCTTTCTTT; CDR3aa: CATSILTPGTEAFF
j_gene: TRBJ1-2; v_gene: TRBV5-1; abundance: few; d_gene: TRBD1; CDR3nt: TGCGCCAGCAGCCTACGGGACAGTGATGGCTACACCTTC; CDR3aa: CASSLRDSDGYTF
j_gene: TRBJ2-2; v_gene: TRBV7-7; abundance: -; d_gene: TRBD2; CDR3nt: TGTGCTAGCAGCGATTACAGCGGGAGGGGCGGGGAGCTGTTTTTT; CDR3aa: CASSDYSGRGGELFF
j_gene: TRBJ2-7; v_gene: TRBV7-9; abundance: -; d_gene: -; CDR3nt: TGTGCCAGCAGCTTAGCGGGCACCTCCTACGAGCAGTACTTC; CDR3aa: CASSLAGTSYEQYF
j_gene: TRBJ1-1; v_gene: TRBV10-3; abundance: -; d_gene: -; CDR3nt: TGTGCCATCAGGAAGGAACAGGGAAACACTGAAGCTTTCTTT; CDR3aa: CAIRKEQGNTEAFF
j_gene: TRBJ1-5; v_gene: TRBV2; abundance: few; d_gene: -; CDR3nt: TGTGCCAGCAGTATTGACGGGGCCAATCAGCCCCAGCATTTT; CDR3aa: CASSIDGANQPQHF